This T cell receptor beta chain was captured in a study of beta chain features in type 1 diabetes. The authors reverse transcribed all of the isolated RNA, so sequencing captured expressed TCRB transcripts. Using immunoSEQ multiplex PCR, the repertoire was profiled, and TCRdb retains in-frame clones only, with some absent. The profile shows about 160,000 clones, 9% to 10% of them singletons. Germline loops: CDR1 SNHLY, CDR2 FYNNEI. This CDR3 has 13 residues. V was shortened by 7 bases and J by 1 base, with 10 bases between the two germline ends. The J gene is TRBJ1-2, the V gene TRBV2; no reliable D call. The sequencing sample was made of central memory CD4+ T cells from blood. This clonotype was sampled from a woman aged 18-30 years in good health. CDR3 residues: CASMITRNYGYTF. In DNA form, the CDR3 reads TGTGCCAGCATGATCACACGTAACTATGGCTACACCTTC.